This TCR beta chain was observed in a study of shared clonotypes between healthy human individuals. TCRdb's table, derived via immunoSEQ multiplex PCR, lists solely in-frame clones and lacks some. Of about 2.4 million clones in the sample, 80% to 95% were seen once. V was shortened by 6 bases and J by 5 bases, with 19 bases between the two germline ends. Germline V gene sequence: CDR1 MDHEN, CDR2 SYDVKM. The CDR3 spans 15 residues. Sequencing was done on a sample of naive CD4+ T cells from PBMCs. Subset defined: CD45RA+ positively selected. The genes are TRBV28 and TRBJ2-5; D perhaps matches TRBD2 (5 bases). The sequence derives from a man between 18 and 29 years old in good health. Some clones in this sample may be carry-over from other donors' samples. CDR3 amino acids: CASSPNRGGEETQYF. CDR3 coding DNA: TGTGCCAGCAGCCCAAATCGGGGTGGGGAGGAGACCCAGTACTTC.